A single sample gave rise to the 10 T cell receptor beta chains below, sequenced in a study of identifying expanded T cells in peripheral blood. Repertoires were generated with immunoSEQ multiplex PCR, while TCRdb's copy carries only in-frame clones and drops some. The sample has some 81,000 clones; roughly four fifths are singletons. Sequences were obtained from blood. The receptors were sampled from a person aged 18 to 75 in good health.

The chain employs TRBV28 and TRBJ1-5; maybe TRBD1 (5 bases). Per the germline V gene, CDR1 is MDHEN and CDR2 is SYDVKM. The V gene lost 6 bases and the J gene lost 3 bases, with 15 bases spanning the gap. The CDR3 is 15 residues long. This CDR3 reads CASSIRLGVNQPQHF. CDR3 sequence (DNA): TGTGCCAGCAGCATTCGACTAGGGGTCAATCAGCCCCAGCATTTT.

V and J are TRBV28 and TRBJ1-2; no clear D gene. Germline CDR1 MDHEN, CDR2 SYDVKM. Between the trimmed V and J ends, which lost 8 bases and 4 bases, there was a span of 20 bases. The CDR3 spans 15 residues. The CDR3 sequence is CASYKPPGTIYGYTF. The CDR3 nucleotides read TGTGCCAGCTACAAACCCCCCGGCACCATCTATGGCTACACCTTC.

This clone was found once. The rearrangement joins TRBV28 to TRBJ2-6; D is possibly TRBD1 or TRBD2 (5 bases each). The CDR3 consists of 14 residues. Germline CDR1 MDHEN, CDR2 SYDVKM. Trimming removed 8 bases from V and 2 bases from J, with 10 bases in between. CDR3 sequence (DNA): TGTGCCAGCGGGGGAACACCTGGGGCCAACGTCCTGACTTTC. Protein sequence: CASGGTPGANVLTF.

The chain joins TRBV11-2 to TRBJ2-5; TRBD2 might be the D (5 bases). The CDR3 extends over 15 amino acids. Trimming took off 3 bases at V and 5 bases at J, with 16 bases between the two ends. Germline lookup yields CDR1 SGHAT and CDR2 FQNNGV. For the CDR3, the DNA is TGTGCCAGCAGCTTCGCAGTTTCCCCGGGGGAGACCCAGTACTTC. Translation gives CASSFAVSPGETQYF.

The chain recombines TRBV28 with TRBJ2-7; D gene uncertain. The V end lost 6 bases, the J end lost 1 base, and 10 bases lay between the germline ends. The CDR3 is 13 amino acids. Germline V gives CDR1 MDHEN, CDR2 SYDVKM. The CDR3 DNA follows: TGTGCCAGCAGCGATCTCCCATCCTACGAGCAGTACTTC. Residues: CASSDLPSYEQYF.

The CDR3 DNA follows: TGTGCCAGTAGTATGGGGGGGAGCACAGATACGCAGTATTTT. Encoded protein: CASSMGGSTDTQYF. The rearrangement uses TRBV19 and TRBJ2-3, with TRBD2 matching 7 bases. CDR3 size: 14 residues. Germline V lookup: CDR1 LNHDA, CDR2 SQIVND (reference sequence). V shed 3 bases and J 0 bases; nucleotides not matched to a gene: 0. Based on the CDR3 plus reference TRBV19 and TRBJ2-3, the full variable domain is DGGITQSPKYLFRKEGQNVTLSCEQNLNHDAMYWYRQDPGQGLRLIYYSQIVNDFQKGDIAEGYSVSREKKESFPLTVTSAQKNPTAFYLCASSMGGSTDTQYFGPGTRLTVL.

This clone was observed a single time. The V and J genes are TRBV11-2 and TRBJ1-1, with unresolved D. In germline, CDR1 is SGHAT, CDR2 FQNNGV. Trimming shortened V by 5 bases and J by 1 base, and 14 bases separated the two germline ends. The CDR3 is 15 residues long. This CDR3 reads CASSPREGPNTEAFF. CDR3 sequence (DNA): TGTGCCAGCAGCCCAAGGGAGGGCCCGAACACTGAAGCTTTCTTT.

The rearrangement joins TRBV7-8 to TRBJ2-5, with D hard to call. This CDR3 has 11 amino acids. V was shortened by 6 bases and J by 1 base, with 3 bases between the two germline ends. The germline CDR1 and CDR2 sequences are SGHVS and FQNEAQ. The CDR3 spells CASRSQETQYF. CDR3 in DNA: TGTGCCAGCAGGAGCCAAGAGACCCAGTACTTC.

This clone has a single count. This chain joins TRBV7-6 and TRBJ2-7; 10 bases agree with TRBD2. The CDR3 totals 15 residues. CDR1 SGHVS and CDR2 FNYEAQ come from the germline V gene. The junction had 8 bases not matched to a gene; V was cut back by 4 bases and J by 5 bases. The CDR3 DNA follows: TGTGCCAGCAGCTCCATAGCGGGAGGAATAGACGAGCAGTACTTC. This codes for CASSSIAGGIDEQYF.

The gene calls are TRBV28 and TRBJ1-2, with D tentatively TRBD1 (6 bases). The V gene's germline CDR1 is MDHEN and CDR2 SYDVKM. The CDR3 spans 16 residues. V was pared by 6 bases and J by 0 bases, with 17 bases between. The DNA for the CDR3 is TGTGCCAGCAGGGGGGCAGTGGGCACCACTAACTATGGCTACACCTTC. Its protein product is CASRGAVGTTNYGYTF.